The 12 T cell receptor beta chains presented below share a single source sample, sequenced in a study of radiotherapy plus CTLA-4 blockade in lung cancer. The protocol was immunoSEQ multiplex PCR, while the TCRdb copy is restricted to in-frame clones and leaves out a portion. Among around 86,000 clones listed, over 80% were seen once. This sample comprised peripheral blood, obtained from a patient treated with radiotherapy plus ipilimumab. The receptors originated from a human donor with non-small cell lung cancer who had stable disease on radiotherapy plus ipilimumab.

This clone was detected only once. The V gene is TRBV6-5, the J gene TRBJ1-1; D possibly corresponds to TRBD1 (5 bases). The length of the CDR3 is 15 residues. Trimming left V 2 bases short and J 3 bases short, with 13 bases between. Germline-derived CDR1 and CDR2 are MNHEY and SVGAGI. The CDR3 sequence is CASSYAGTGDTEAFF. CDR3 in DNA: TGTGCCAGCAGTTACGCGGGGACTGGGGACACTGAAGCTTTCTTT.

Here the CDR3 reads CASRRGPTADNEQFF. CDR3 in DNA: TGTGCCAGCAGAAGGGGCCCCACCGCTGACAATGAGCAGTTCTTC. This chain connects TRBV6-4 to TRBJ2-1, with D possibly TRBD1 on 5 matching bases. Germline V CDR1 and CDR2: MRHNA, SNTAGT. CDR3 length: 15 amino acids. Between the trimmed V and J ends, which lost 6 bases and 5 bases, there was a span of 17 bases.

V gene TRBV13 combines with J gene TRBJ2-3, with D unclear. Germline V gene data show CDR1 as PRHDT and CDR2 as FYEKMQ (reference sequence). The CDR3 consists of 14 residues. Trimming removed 0 bases from V and 5 bases from J, with 9 bases in between. In nucleotides, the CDR3 is TGTGCCAGCAGCTTAGGGACCCCACTAGATACGCAGTATTTT. It specifies CASSLGTPLDTQYF.

The V and J genes are TRBV5-1 and TRBJ1-3; tentative D call: TRBD1 (6 bases). Germline V gene lookup returns CDR1 SGHRS and CDR2 YFSETQ. V was cut by 4 bases and J by 0 bases, with 14 bases left in between. The CDR3 runs to 16 residues. CDR3 sequence: CASSQTGPSSGNTIYF. CDR3 nucleotides: TGCGCCAGCAGCCAAACAGGGCCTAGCTCTGGAAACACCATATATTTT.

V is TRBV5-8 and J is TRBJ2-5; perhaps D is TRBD1 or TRBD2 (7 bases each). V lost 2 bases, J lost 9 bases, and 17 bases lay in between. Germline CDR1 and CDR2: SGHTS and YDEGEE. The CDR3 contains 14 residues. The CDR3 coding sequence is TGTGCCAGCAGCTTTGAGGGGGCTCGGGGGGCCCAGTACTTC. Translation: CASSFEGARGAQYF.

The chain recombines TRBV27 with TRBJ2-1, with 7 bases lining up with TRBD1. This CDR3 is built from 15 residues. Germline loops: CDR1 MNHEY, CDR2 SMNVEV (reference sequence). V dropped 2 bases and J dropped 4; count of bases not matched to a gene: 5. The CDR3 is CASSLGQGVYNEQFF. In nucleotides, the CDR3 is TGTGCCAGCAGTTTAGGGCAGGGGGTATACAATGAGCAGTTCTTC.

The V gene is TRBV28, the J gene TRBJ2-7, with a weak D call TRBD2 (6 bases). The CDR3 runs to 15 residues. Germline V gene lookup returns CDR1 MDHEN and CDR2 SYDVKM. The ends were cut back, 6 bases at V and 3 bases at J, with 18 bases in the middle. The CDR3 loop is CASSTGTSPLYEQYF. The CDR3 nucleotides read TGTGCCAGCAGCACCGGGACTTCGCCTCTCTACGAGCAGTACTTC.

J is TRBJ2-3 and V is TRBV19, with unresolved D. CDR3 length: 13 amino acids. Germline CDR1 LNHDA, CDR2 SQIVND (reference sequence). V shed 4 bases and J shed 2 bases, with 7 bases lying between them. The CDR3 loop reads CASSRAVTDTQYF. The CDR3 DNA sequence: TGTGCCAGTAGTAGAGCAGTCACAGATACGCAGTATTTT. The full variable domain, with the rest looked up from reference TRBV19 and TRBJ2-3, is DGGITQSPKYLFRKEGQNVTLSCEQNLNHDAMYWYRQDPGQGLRLIYYSQIVNDFQKGDIAEGYSVSREKKESFPLTVTSAQKNPTAFYLCASSRAVTDTQYFGPGTRLTVL.

The rearrangement uses TRBV6-5 and TRBJ2-7; maybe TRBD1 (6 bases). Germline V gene sequence: CDR1 MNHEY, CDR2 SVGAGI. V was clipped by 7 bases and J by 4 bases, with 14 bases between them. The CDR3 has 13 amino acids. DNA of the CDR3: TGTGCCAGCATTGGGGGCGGCGAGTACGAGCAGTACTTC. This translates into CASIGGGEYEQYF.

V gene TRBV5-1 combines with J gene TRBJ1-1; 7 bases line up with TRBD1. With V trimmed by 0 bases and J by 5 bases, 10 bases remained unmatched. CDR1 is SGHRS, CDR2 YFSETQ, per germline. The CDR3 has 16 residues. CDR3 coding DNA: TGCGCCAGCAGCTTGGTCGGAGGGGGCGGTGGTACTGAAGCTTTCTTT. As protein: CASSLVGGGGGTEAFF.

CDR3: CASSPKRNNEQFF. The CDR3 DNA reads as TGTGCCAGCTCACCGAAACGTAACAATGAGCAGTTCTTC. This chain links TRBV18 with TRBJ2-1; no clear D gene. CDR1 and CDR2 (germline): KGHSH, LQKENI. With 3 bases removed from V and 5 bases from J, the gap between germline ends came to 8 bases. The CDR3 is made up of 13 amino acids.

The rearrangement links TRBV25-1 to TRBJ1-6, with TRBD1 as a possible D gene (6 bases). V shed 3 bases and J shed 6 bases, with 21 bases lying between them. Looked up from germline, CDR1 is MGHDK and CDR2 is SYGVNS. The CDR3 sequence is 18 residues long. The CDR3 DNA sequence: TGTGCCAGCAGTGACCCCTACAATCGAGGGGGACGTAATTCACCCCTCCACTTT. As protein: CASSDPYNRGGRNSPLHF. The full variable domain, in which reference TRBV25-1 and TRBJ1-6 provide the parts outside the CDR3, is EADIYQTPRYLVIGTGKKITLECSQTMGHDKMYWYQQDPGMELHLIHYSYGVNSTEKGDLSSESTVSRIRTEHFPLTLESARPSHTSQYLCASSDPYNRGGRNSPLHFGNGTRLTVT.